These 32 T cell receptor beta chains came from one sample sequenced in a study of type 1 regulatory T cells. TCRdb redid the calling of the reads with MiXCR, one entry per CDR3 protein. The repertoire includes about 62,000 distinct CDR3 sequences, 62% of them detected once, and 1.5% to 2% sits in the top ten. These receptors are not linked to any known antigen. The sequenced sample consisted of cultured non-Tr1 T cells, either the whole culture or a sorted T cell fraction (not recorded which). Receptors were obtained from a human donor in good health.

In its sample, this clonotype was seen a few times. The chain couples TRBV5-5 to TRBJ2-7, with D unclear. The CDR3 extends over 15 amino acids. Germline V gene data show CDR1 as SGHKS and CDR2 as YYEKEE (reference sequence). The V end was cut by 1 base, the J end by 0 bases, with 11 bases between. CDR3 sequence reads: CASSLSWQTSYEQYF. DNA for the CDR3: TGTGCCAGCAGCTTGTCATGGCAGACCTCCTACGAGCAGTACTTC.

The chain couples TRBV6-2 or TRBV6-3 to TRBJ2-7; 8 nucleotides align to TRBD1. The CDR3 length is 16 residues. V shed 4 bases and J 2 bases; nucleotides not matched to a gene: 10. Germline assignment: CDR1 MNHEY and CDR2 SVGEGT. Here the CDR3 reads CASSFDRGSGPYEQYF. CDR3 bases: TGTGCCAGCAGTTTCGACAGGGGATCTGGTCCCTACGAGCAGTACTTC.

This sequence joins TRBV10-3 and TRBJ1-5; TRBD1 agrees at 8 bases. This CDR3 is 15 amino acids long. The germline V gene encodes CDR1 ENHRY and CDR2 SYGVKD. The trim removed 3 bases at V and 7 bases at J, leaving 8 bases unmatched. The CDR3 protein is CAISEGQGAGQPQHF. The CDR3 nucleotides read TGTGCCATCAGTGAAGGTCAGGGGGCCGGGCAGCCCCAGCATTTT.

This sequence joins TRBV7-9 and TRBJ1-6, with D unresolved. Germline V gene lookup returns CDR1 SEHNR and CDR2 FQNEAQ (reference sequence). Trimming stripped 5 bases from V and 6 bases from J, with 11 bases between. The CDR3 contains 14 residues. The CDR3 DNA reads TGTGCCAGCAGCCTAGAGGCTTCTAATTCACCCCTCCACTTT. Encoded protein: CASSLEASNSPLHF.

This clonotype occurred a few times. The chain employs TRBV2 and TRBJ2-5; possible D gene TRBD2, 6 bases. Germline V gene sequence: CDR1 SNHLY, CDR2 FYNNEI. V was pared by 6 bases and J by 1 base, with 18 bases between. The CDR3 loop spans 16 amino acids. The DNA of the CDR3 is TGTGCCAGCAGGGGGTATGGAGGGGCACTCCAAGAGACCCAGTACTTC. The encoded protein is CASRGYGGALQETQYF.

The CDR3 protein is CSARGQVNQPQHF. The CDR3 nucleotides read TGCAGTGCTAGGGGGCAGGTTAATCAGCCCCAGCATTTT. V gene TRBV20-1 combines with J gene TRBJ1-5; the D gene is possibly TRBD1 (5 bases). Germline CDR1 is DFQATT and CDR2 is SNEGSKA (reference sequence). V was shortened by 3 bases and J by 4 bases, with 10 bases between the two germline ends. This CDR3 region has 13 residues.

This clonotype came up a few times. The J gene is TRBJ2-3, the V gene TRBV6-5, with no clear D. Trimming stripped 6 bases from V and 2 bases from J, with 18 bases between. Germline V gene sequence: CDR1 MNHEY, CDR2 SVGAGI. The CDR3 covers 16 residues. Written as DNA, the CDR3 is TGTGCCAGCAGAAAAATGGGCCGACGGATCACAGATACGCAGTATTTT. It yields the protein CASRKMGRRITDTQYF.

The gene calls are TRBV12-3 or TRBV12-4 and TRBJ1-4; 8 nucleotides match TRBD1. V lost 2 bases to trimming and J lost 4 bases; unmatched junction nucleotides: 15. The CDR3 is 19 amino acids. The CDR3 is CASSLSWGQASPFNEKLFF. In nucleotides, the CDR3 is TGTGCCAGCAGTTTAAGTTGGGGACAGGCCAGTCCGTTTAATGAAAAACTGTTTTTT.

The chain has TRBV19 and TRBJ1-4, with no clear D. CDR3 length: 16 amino acids. V was shortened by 4 bases and J by 3 bases, with 15 bases between the two germline ends. Looked up from germline, CDR1 is LNHDA and CDR2 is SQIVND (reference sequence). CDR3 bases: TGTGCCAGTAGTACCTCCTCGACAAATCCTAATGAAAAACTGTTTTTT. It encodes CASSTSSTNPNEKLFF.

This chain uses TRBV2 with TRBJ2-5; 10 bases map to TRBD2. The J segment lost 5 bases and the V segment lost 5 bases, leaving 2 bases of the junction unmatched. The germline V gene encodes CDR1 SNHLY and CDR2 FYNNEI. The CDR3 loop spans 13 amino acids. The CDR3 DNA reads as TGTGCCAGCAGTCAGCGGGAGGGGGAGACCCAGTACTTC. Protein: CASSQREGETQYF.

This chain uses TRBV2 with TRBJ2-1; 11 bases match TRBD2. The CDR3 covers 15 residues. V dropped 5 bases and J dropped 9; count of bases not matched to a gene: 9. Per germline, CDR1 SNHLY and CDR2 FYNNEI. CDR3 region: CASSLLAGEIGEQFF. DNA of the CDR3: TGTGCCAGCAGTCTACTAGCGGGAGAAATCGGTGAGCAGTTCTTC.

The gene calls are TRBV30 and TRBJ2-5; TRBD1 might be the D (5 bases). The V gene lost 0 bases and the J gene lost 10 bases, with 18 bases spanning the gap. The length of the CDR3 is 14 residues. Germline-derived CDR1 and CDR2 are GTSNPN and SVGIG (reference sequence). The DNA of the CDR3 is TGTGCCTGGAGTGTAAGGGGTCTTGGGGCGAACCAGTACTTC. It yields the protein CAWSVRGLGANQYF.

This clonotype was observed a few times. The V call is TRBV5-1, the J call TRBJ2-7, with D perhaps matching TRBD2 (6 bases). The CDR3 extends over 17 amino acids. The germline V and J ends were trimmed by 0 bases and 0 bases, with 16 bases remaining between them. CDR1 is SGHRS, CDR2 YFSETQ, per germline. This chain's CDR3 is CASSLGPGRGTSYEQYF. Written as DNA, the CDR3 is TGCGCCAGCAGCTTGGGACCAGGGCGGGGAACCTCCTACGAGCAGTACTTC.

This clonotype was seen only a few times. The chain couples TRBV3-1 to TRBJ2-7; D gene ambiguous. The germline gives CDR1 LGHDT, CDR2 YNNKEL (reference sequence). The CDR3 consists of 12 residues. The ends were cut back, 6 bases at V and 0 bases at J, with 6 bases in the middle. CDR3 amino acids: CASSRSSYEQYF. CDR3 nucleotide sequence: TGTGCCAGCAGTCGGAGCTCCTACGAGCAGTACTTC.

The sample holds one count of this clonotype. The V call is TRBV5-1, the J call TRBJ2-7, with no clear D. The germline V gene encodes CDR1 SGHRS and CDR2 YFSETQ. V dropped 2 bases and J dropped 6 bases, with 12 bases sitting between them. The CDR3 consists of 13 residues. The CDR3 loop reads CASSFFHPAEQYF. Here the CDR3 DNA reads TGCGCCAGCAGCTTCTTCCATCCGGCCGAGCAGTACTTC.

Note on this clonotype: One end of the junction varies from germline; a read error may be responsible. J is TRBJ2-6 and V is TRBV5-1, with no clear D. The CDR3 sequence is 16 residues long. Germline CDR1 SGHRS, CDR2 YFSETQ. In DNA, the CDR3 is TGCTCCAGCAGCCCTACAGCCGACTCTGGGGCCAACGTCCTGACTTTC. It specifies CSSSPTADSGANVLTF.

The gene calls are TRBV19 and TRBJ2-7; TRBD2 matches 13 bases. Trimming removed 5 bases from V and 5 bases from J; junction bases left unmatched: 6. The CDR3 consists of 15 residues. Germline CDR1 and CDR2: LNHDA and SQIVND (reference sequence). The CDR3 loop reads CASSDRLAGGDEQYF. The CDR3 nucleotides read TGTGCCAGTAGTGATCGACTAGCGGGAGGCGACGAGCAGTACTTC.

The gene calls are TRBV7-8 and TRBJ2-1; the match to TRBD1 covers 7 bases. The DNA end lines up better with TRBJ2-4; the J call may be wrong. Germline CDR1 reads SGHVS; CDR2 reads FQNEAQ. CDR3 length: 17 amino acids. For the CDR3, the DNA is TGTGCCAGCAGCTTAGCCCTGGCCCCCACAGGGGAAAACATTCAGTACTTC. Protein sequence: CASSLALAPTGENIQYF.

This clonotype showed up just a few times. The genes are TRBV2 and TRBJ2-2; TRBD2 aligns across 7 bases. The V gene's germline CDR1 is SNHLY and CDR2 FYNNEI. CDR3 length equals 14 residues. Unmatched junction bases numbered 4, after V lost 5 bases and J lost 4 bases. The CDR3 sequence: CASSSGISTGELFF. The CDR3 nucleotides are TGTGCCAGCAGTAGCGGGATAAGCACCGGGGAGCTGTTTTTT.

There are a few counts of this clonotype. This chain uses TRBV20-1 with TRBJ2-3; TRBD1 might be the D (6 bases). The V gene's germline CDR1 is DFQATT and CDR2 SNEGSKA (reference sequence). V was cut by 0 bases and J by 4 bases, with 8 bases left in between. This CDR3 spans 13 amino acids. CDR3 sequence reads: CSAREGGPDTQYF. In DNA form, the CDR3 reads TGCAGTGCTAGAGAAGGGGGACCAGATACGCAGTATTTT.

This clonotype counts as medium-sized. V usage is TRBV5-1 and J usage is TRBJ2-7; the D gene could be TRBD1 or TRBD2 (6 bases each). CDR1 is SGHRS and CDR2 is YFSETQ in the germline V gene. Trimming cost V 1 base and J 7 bases, with 27 bases left between them. The CDR3 has 18 amino acids. The CDR3 DNA sequence: TGCGCCAGCAGCTTGATGGGCCACGGGGGCCAAACTCGTCTTGAGCAGTACTTC. This codes for CASSLMGHGGQTRLEQYF. Drawing the rest from reference TRBV5-1 and TRBJ2-7, the complete variable domain is KAGVTQTPRYLIKTRGQQVTLSCSPISGHRSVSWYQQTPGQGLQFLFEYFSETQRNKGNFPGRFSGRQFSNSRSEMNVSTLELGDSALYLCASSLMGHGGQTRLEQYFGPGTRLTVT.

The gene calls are TRBV6-5 and TRBJ2-7; TRBD1 is a possible D gene (6 bases). CDR1 MNHEY and CDR2 SVGAGI come from the germline V gene. The CDR3 sequence is 17 residues long. Trimming cost V 2 bases and J 1 base, with 18 bases left between them. For the CDR3, the DNA is TGTGCCAGCAGTTACCGCGGTCAGGGGTCCTCTTCCTACGAGCAGTACTTC. This sequence encodes CASSYRGQGSSSYEQYF.

As DNA, the CDR3 is TGCGCCAGCAGCTTGTGGACAGACTACGAGCAGTACTTC. It translates to CASSLWTDYEQYF. V usage is TRBV5-1 and J usage is TRBJ2-7, with D possibly being TRBD1 (6 bases). V gave up 1 base and J gave up 3 bases, with 8 bases separating them. The CDR3 extends over 13 amino acids. Germline loops: CDR1 SGHRS, CDR2 YFSETQ.

This clonotype was seen just once. This chain connects TRBV5-5 to TRBJ2-7, with 11 bases fitting TRBD2. Germline V gene lookup returns CDR1 SGHKS and CDR2 YYEKEE (reference sequence). The V segment lost 0 bases and the J segment 3 bases; nucleotides outside the gene matches: 5. The CDR3 has 16 residues. CDR3 DNA sequence: TGTGCCAGCAGCTTGGCCCCGACTAGCGGGATCTACGAGCAGTACTTC. Amino acid sequence: CASSLAPTSGIYEQYF.

The chain combines TRBV27 with TRBJ2-6; D ambiguous. Germline loops: CDR1 MNHEY, CDR2 SMNVEV (reference sequence). Trimming cost V 7 bases and J 2 bases, with 12 bases left between them. CDR3 length: 15 amino acids. The CDR3 DNA follows: TGTGCCAGCACCCGCATTGGGACTGGGGCCAACGTCCTGACTTTC. It is translated as CASTRIGTGANVLTF.

The chain uses TRBV7-3 and TRBJ2-1, with 7 positions matching TRBD2. V dropped 5 bases and J dropped 4; count of bases not matched to a gene: 8. CDR1 is SGHTA, CDR2 FQGTGA, per germline. The CDR3 consists of 15 residues. CDR3 region: CASSPSASGYNEQFF. Written as DNA, the CDR3 is TGTGCCAGCAGCCCCTCGGCTAGCGGATACAATGAGCAGTTCTTC.

The gene calls are TRBV9 and TRBJ2-2; 7 bases are shared with TRBD2. The germline gives CDR1 SGDLS, CDR2 YYNGEE. With V trimmed by 4 bases and J by 0 bases, 6 bases remained unmatched. The CDR3 contains 16 residues. CDR3 in DNA: TGTGCCAGCAGCTTGGGGCTAGCGGCGAACACCGGGGAGCTGTTTTTT. It is translated as CASSLGLAANTGELFF.

A remark on this clonotype: The junction does not match germline at one end; this may be a read error. The chain carries TRBV7-8 and TRBJ1-5; a weak D match, TRBD1 (5 bases). CDR1 SGHVS and CDR2 FQNEAQ come from the germline V gene. This CDR3 contains 16 residues. The CDR3 nucleotides are TGTGCCAGCAGCCCAGGGTCCCAGGGAGGCAATCAGCACCAGCATTTT. It codes for CASSPGSQGGNQHQHF.

This chain's CDR3 is CASSEPGLVTHEQFF. CDR3 nucleotides: TGTGCCAGCAGTGAGCCGGGACTAGTGACCCACGAGCAGTTCTTC. This sequence joins TRBV6-1 and TRBJ2-1, with 8 bases fitting TRBD2. Per the germline V gene, CDR1 is MNHNS and CDR2 is SASEGT. Trimming cost V 3 bases and J 10 bases; bases outside gene matches: 11. The CDR3 length is 15 residues.

This clonotype came up once. The rearrangement links TRBV12-3 or TRBV12-4 to TRBJ1-5; 8 bases map to TRBD1. CDR3 length equals 16 residues. The V segment lost 6 bases and the J segment 3 bases; nucleotides outside the gene matches: 10. CDR3 DNA sequence: TGTGCCAGCAGCCTGACAGGGGCGGGCAACAATCAGCCCCAGCATTTT. Its protein is CASSLTGAGNNQPQHF.

The rearrangement joins TRBV6-5 to TRBJ1-6; maybe TRBD1 (6 bases). The V gene's germline CDR1 is MNHEY and CDR2 SVGAGI. The CDR3 loop spans 14 amino acids. V lost 2 bases, J lost 9 bases, and 11 bases lay in between. The CDR3 protein is CASSYGRGGSPLHF. In nucleotides, the CDR3 is TGTGCCAGCAGTTACGGCAGGGGCGGTTCACCCCTCCACTTT.

This chain uses TRBV6-2 or TRBV6-3 with TRBJ1-1; no reliable D call. V gave up 2 bases and J gave up 5 bases, with 12 bases separating them. The CDR3 is made up of 14 amino acids. Germline values: CDR1 MNHEY, CDR2 SVGEGT. CDR3 DNA sequence: TGTGCCAGCAGTTACGTGGTGGGCGCGACTGAAGCTTTCTTT. Translation: CASSYVVGATEAFF.